This T cell receptor (beta chain) was sequenced during a study of blood T cell repertoires in COVID-19. Data came from immunoSEQ multiplex PCR; TCRdb stores just in-frame clones and leaves some out. In the table there are 400,000 to 500,000 clones, 70% to 90% of which are singletons. The CDR3 consists of 14 residues. Germline CDR1 and CDR2: SGHDN and FVKESK. V was pared by 2 bases and J by 2 bases, with 3 bases of the junction left unmatched. Sequenced: PBMCs or T cells enriched from blood (not recorded which). J is TRBJ2-7 and V is TRBV14; 7 bases map to TRBD2. This receptor was taken from a woman aged 40 to 50 who had recovered from COVID-19. In DNA, the CDR3 is TGTGCCAGCAGCCAATCTCTAGCGGCCTACGAGCAGTACTTC. The encoded protein is CASSQSLAAYEQYF. The full variable domain, with the rest looked up from reference TRBV14 and TRBJ2-7, is EAGVTQFPSHSVIEKGQTVTLRCDPISGHDNLYWYRRVMGKEIKFLLHFVKESKQDESGMPNNRFLAERTGGTYSTLKVQPAELEDSGVYFCASSQSLAAYEQYFGPGTRLTVT.